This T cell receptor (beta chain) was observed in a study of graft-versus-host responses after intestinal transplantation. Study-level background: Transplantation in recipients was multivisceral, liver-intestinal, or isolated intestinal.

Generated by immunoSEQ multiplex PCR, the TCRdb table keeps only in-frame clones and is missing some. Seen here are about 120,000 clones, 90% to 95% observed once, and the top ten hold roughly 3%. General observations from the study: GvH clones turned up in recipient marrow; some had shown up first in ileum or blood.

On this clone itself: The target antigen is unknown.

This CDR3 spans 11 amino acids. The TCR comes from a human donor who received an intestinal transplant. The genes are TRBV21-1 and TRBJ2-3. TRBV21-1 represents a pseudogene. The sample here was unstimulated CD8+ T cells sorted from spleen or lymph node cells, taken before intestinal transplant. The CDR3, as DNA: TGTGCCAGCAGCAAATGGGGTACGCAGTATTTT. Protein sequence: CASSKWGTQYF.